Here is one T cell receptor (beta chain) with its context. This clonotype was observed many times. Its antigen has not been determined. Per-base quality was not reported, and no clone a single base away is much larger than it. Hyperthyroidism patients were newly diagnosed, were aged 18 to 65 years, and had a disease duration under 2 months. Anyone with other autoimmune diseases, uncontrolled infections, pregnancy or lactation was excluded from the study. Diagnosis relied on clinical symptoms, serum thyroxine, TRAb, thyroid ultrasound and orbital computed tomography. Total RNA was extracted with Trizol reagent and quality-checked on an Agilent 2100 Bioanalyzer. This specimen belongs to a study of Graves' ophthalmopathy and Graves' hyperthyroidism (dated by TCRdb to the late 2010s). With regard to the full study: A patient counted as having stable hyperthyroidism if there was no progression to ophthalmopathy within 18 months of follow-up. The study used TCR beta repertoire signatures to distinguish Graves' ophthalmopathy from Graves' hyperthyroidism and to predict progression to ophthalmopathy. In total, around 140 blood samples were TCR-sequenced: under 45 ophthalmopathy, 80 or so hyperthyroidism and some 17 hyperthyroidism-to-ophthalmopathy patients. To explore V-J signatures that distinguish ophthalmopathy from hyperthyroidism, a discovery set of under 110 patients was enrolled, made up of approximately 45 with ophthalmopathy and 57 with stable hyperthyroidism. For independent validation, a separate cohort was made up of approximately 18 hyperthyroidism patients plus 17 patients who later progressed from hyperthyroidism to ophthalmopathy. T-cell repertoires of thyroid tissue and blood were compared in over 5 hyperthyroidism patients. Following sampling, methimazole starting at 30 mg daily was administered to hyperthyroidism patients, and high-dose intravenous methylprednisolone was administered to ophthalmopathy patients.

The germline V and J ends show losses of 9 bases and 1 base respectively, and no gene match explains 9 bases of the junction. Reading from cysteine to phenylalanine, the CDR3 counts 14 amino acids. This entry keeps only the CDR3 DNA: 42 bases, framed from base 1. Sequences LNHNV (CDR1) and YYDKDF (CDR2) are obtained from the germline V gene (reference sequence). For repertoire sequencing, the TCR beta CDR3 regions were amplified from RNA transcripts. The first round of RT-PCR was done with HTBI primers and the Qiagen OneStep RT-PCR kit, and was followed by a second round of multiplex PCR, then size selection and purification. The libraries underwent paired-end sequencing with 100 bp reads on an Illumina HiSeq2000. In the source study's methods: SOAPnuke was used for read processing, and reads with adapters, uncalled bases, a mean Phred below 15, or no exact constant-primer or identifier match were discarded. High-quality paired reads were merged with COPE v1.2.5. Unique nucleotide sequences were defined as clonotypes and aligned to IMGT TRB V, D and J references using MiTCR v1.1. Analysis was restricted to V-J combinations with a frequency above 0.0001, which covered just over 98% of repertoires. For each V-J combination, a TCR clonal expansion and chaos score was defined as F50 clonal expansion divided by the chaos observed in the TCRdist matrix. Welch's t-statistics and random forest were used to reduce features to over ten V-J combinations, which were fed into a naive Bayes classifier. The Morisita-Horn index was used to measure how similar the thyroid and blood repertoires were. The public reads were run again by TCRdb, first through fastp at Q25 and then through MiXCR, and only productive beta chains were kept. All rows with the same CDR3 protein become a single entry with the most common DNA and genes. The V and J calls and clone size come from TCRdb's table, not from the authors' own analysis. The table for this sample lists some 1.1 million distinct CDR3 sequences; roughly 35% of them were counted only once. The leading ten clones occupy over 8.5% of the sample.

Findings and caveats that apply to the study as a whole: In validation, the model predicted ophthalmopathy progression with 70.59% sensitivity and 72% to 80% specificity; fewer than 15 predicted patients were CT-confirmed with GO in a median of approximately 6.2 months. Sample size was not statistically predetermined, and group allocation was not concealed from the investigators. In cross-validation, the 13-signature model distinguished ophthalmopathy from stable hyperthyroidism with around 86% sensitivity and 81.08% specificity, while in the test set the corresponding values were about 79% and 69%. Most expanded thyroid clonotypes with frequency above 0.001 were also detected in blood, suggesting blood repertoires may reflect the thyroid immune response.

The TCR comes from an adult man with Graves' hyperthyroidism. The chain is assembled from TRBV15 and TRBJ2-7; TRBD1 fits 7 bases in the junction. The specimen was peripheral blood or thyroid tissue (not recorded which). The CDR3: CATSTGARSYEQYF. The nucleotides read TGTGCCACATCTACAGGGGCTAGATCCTACGAGCAGTACTTC.